This TCR beta chain is drawn from a study of blood T cell repertoires in COVID-19. Study-wide background: Acute-phase and convalescent COVID-19 samples originated in the United States, Italy and Spain. T cells, B-cell-depleted T cells, or PBMCs supplied cDNA or gDNA.

In the authors' workflow: The assay estimated nucleated cells by amplifying reference gene primers. Measured with immunoSEQ multiplex PCR; TCRdb has only the in-frame clones, and not every one. The DNA gave D and trimming, while V, J and clone size come from that table. The sample contains some 150,000 clones, roughly 79% of which appear only once. Trimming shortened V by 2 bases and J by 7 bases, and 12 bases separated the two germline ends. The CDR3 extends over 14 amino acids. In germline, CDR1 is MRHNA, CDR2 SNTAGT. The receptor was isolated from a human donor with acute or convalescent COVID-19. The donor label of this sample is uncertain. Sequenced sample: peripheral blood. This chain connects TRBV6-4 to TRBJ2-1; TRBD1 is a possible D gene (6 bases). DNA of the CDR3: TGTGCCAGCAGTGACGGGAACAGGGTGAATGAGCAGTTCTTC. Amino acid sequence: CASSDGNRVNEQFF.